What follows is one T cell receptor (beta chain) and its context. The sample comes from a study of blood T cell repertoires in COVID-19. At the level of the study: Samples taken during acute and convalescent COVID-19 were collected in the United States, Italy and Spain. Sources were T cells, B-cell-depleted T cells, or PBMCs; the material itself was cDNA or gDNA.

In the source study's methods: Counts of nucleated cells, estimated from reference gene primer amplification, were obtained. Clones were sequenced by immunoSEQ multiplex PCR, and TCRdb holds only the in-frame ones, with some missing. Clone size and the V and J calls come from that table; the DNA yielded D and trimming. Among around 180,000 clones, approximately 83% were seen once, and the ten largest hold about 1.5%. This CDR3 contains 17 residues. Trimming removed 2 bases from V and 1 base from J, with 17 bases in between. Looked up from germline, CDR1 is SGHDN and CDR2 is FVKESK. The material sequenced was peripheral blood. The V call is TRBV14, the J call TRBJ1-1, with D uncertain. This TCR came from a human donor in a cohort sampled during active COVID-19. The CDR3 sequence is CASSQRLRESENTEAFF. CDR3 nucleotide sequence: TGTGCCAGCAGCCAAAGACTTCGGGAATCCGAGAACACTGAAGCTTTCTTT.